This T cell receptor (beta chain) was recorded in a study of molecular identifiers for immune sequencing clone quantification. Points from the study as a whole: Spiked TCR RNA from one Jurkat cell reportedly showed up when mixed among roughly 1 million naive cells.

Trimming took 3 bases from V and 6 from J; bases not matched to a gene: 11. Looked up from germline, CDR1 is SGHDT and CDR2 is YYEEEE. This CDR3 contains 17 residues. Input for naive CD8 libraries was about 18,000 to 1,100,000 sorted cells; the RNA fraction used was 10%, 30% or 50%. When naive CD8 T cells were sorted, they were gated as CD8+CD4-CCR7+CD45RA+. Previously published methods and listed TCR primers were used for the bulk TCR libraries. Using its own MiXCR run on the PCR reads, TCRdb lists one record per CDR3 protein. This sample has more than 60,000 distinct CDR3 sequences; less than 20% occur once, and the top ten carry under 1.5%. Turning to this clonotype: Its antigen remains unidentified.

The source material was naive CD8+ T cells from blood, with Jurkat cell RNA spiked in. Subset noted: FACS-sorted CD8+CD4-CCR7+CD45RA+ naive T cells. This TCR was sampled from a human donor in good health. Some libraries in this study had Jurkat cell RNA spiked in. This rearrangement joins TRBV5-6 to TRBJ2-1; 11 bases match TRBD2. The CDR3: CASSSSGLAVACNEQFF. DNA for the CDR3: TGTGCCAGCAGCTCTTCGGGACTAGCGGTAGCCTGCAATGAGCAGTTCTTC.